The 19 T cell receptor beta chains below all came from one sample that was sequenced in a study of CD8+CD57+ T cells in acquired aplastic anemia. Profiling of TCR beta VDJ combinations and CDR3 sequences used genomic DNA as template. TCRdb processed the reads anew with MiXCR; each CDR3 protein has one entry. In the table there are 200,000 to 250,000 distinct CDR3 sequences, around 46% of which are singletons. An expansion of CD8+CD57+ cells by flow cytometry had been shown in patients chosen for sequencing. The material sequenced was sorted CD4+, CD8+, or CD8+CD57+ T cells (not recorded which) from PBMCs. The receptors stem from a human donor with aplastic anemia.

This clonotype was detected many times. J is TRBJ2-3 and V is TRBV12-3 or TRBV12-4; D unclear. V was pared by 6 bases and J by 0 bases, with 13 bases between. This CDR3 region has 15 residues. In DNA, the CDR3 is TGTGCCAGCAGCCCCCAGAGAACTAGCACAGATACGCAGTATTTT. Protein: CASSPQRTSTDTQYF.

This clonotype was seen ten or more times. The rearrangement joins TRBV6-6 to TRBJ2-7, with D perhaps TRBD1 (5 bases). V was cut by 6 bases and J by 3 bases, with 18 bases left in between. CDR1 is MNHNY, CDR2 SVGAGI, per germline (reference sequence). The CDR3 is 15 amino acids. Here the CDR3 DNA reads TGTGCCAGCAGGATCGACAGAGTGGGGATCTACGAGCAGTACTTC. Its protein product is CASRIDRVGIYEQYF.

The genes are TRBV19 and TRBJ2-3, with TRBD2 matching 14 bases. Germline V gene sequence: CDR1 LNHDA, CDR2 SQIVND (reference sequence). V shed 5 bases and J 4 bases; nucleotides not matched to a gene: 5. The CDR3 extends over 16 amino acids. The chain's CDR3 is CASSPRLAGGPDTQYF. CDR3 sequence (DNA): TGTGCCAGTAGTCCACGACTAGCGGGGGGGCCAGATACGCAGTATTTT.

This sequence joins TRBV29-1 and TRBJ2-1; D is unresolved. Trimming left V 6 bases short and J 8 bases short, with 14 bases between. The CDR3 is 12 amino acids. Germline V gene lookup returns CDR1 SQVTM and CDR2 ANQGSEA. CDR3 protein: CSVGRPWDEQFF. DNA for the CDR3: TGCAGCGTAGGTAGGCCGTGGGATGAGCAGTTCTTC.

The CDR3 loop is CASSTGQGYNSPLHF. The CDR3 bases are TGTGCCAGCAGCACGGGACAGGGGTATAATTCACCCCTCCACTTT. J is TRBJ1-6 and V is TRBV9; 10 bases map to TRBD1. Per the germline V gene, CDR1 is SGDLS and CDR2 is YYNGEE. The CDR3 contains 15 residues. The V gene end was trimmed by 4 bases and the J gene end by 4 bases; junction bases not matched to a gene: 2.

On this clonotype itself: No conserved phenylalanine or tryptophan is present at the end of the CDR3, so a read error is the likely explanation. The CDR3 nucleotides are TGCAGCGTTGAATTGGACCAAGCAGGCGAGCAGTACCTC. Its protein product is CSVELDQAGEQYL. The chain joins TRBV29-1 to TRBJ2-7; D is ambiguous. The CDR3 has 13 amino acids. CDR1 SQVTM and CDR2 ANQGSEA come from the germline V gene. V shed 2 bases and J shed 6 bases, with 14 bases lying between them.

This clonotype was seen repeatedly, ten times or more. The chain joins TRBV2 to TRBJ2-1, with D unclear. Germline V gene data show CDR1 as SNHLY and CDR2 as FYNNEI. V was cut by 3 bases and J by 9 bases, with 12 bases left in between. This CDR3 spans 13 amino acids. In DNA form, the CDR3 reads TGTGCCAGCAGTGATTTCCTGTGGGCTGAGCAGTTCTTC. This codes for CASSDFLWAEQFF.

The genes are TRBV14 and TRBJ1-1, with D perhaps matching TRBD1 (6 bases). Germline CDR1 reads SGHDN; CDR2 reads FVKESK. V was cut by 4 bases and J by 6 bases, with 15 bases left in between. The CDR3 loop spans 14 amino acids. This chain's CDR3 is CASSRTQGRAEAFF. The CDR3 region has the DNA TGTGCCAGCAGCCGTACTCAGGGGAGGGCTGAAGCTTTCTTT.

The chain couples TRBV9 to TRBJ1-2; D unclear. Germline V gene sequence: CDR1 SGDLS, CDR2 YYNGEE. V lost 2 bases, J lost 4 bases, and 15 bases lay in between. The CDR3 sequence is 15 residues long. DNA for the CDR3: TGTGCCAGCAGCGTTACATTGTTGGTCGGCTATGGCTACACCTTC. Encoded protein: CASSVTLLVGYGYTF.

The chain uses TRBV7-2 and TRBJ1-6, with TRBD1 matching over 7 bases. Germline lookup yields CDR1 SGHTA and CDR2 FQGNSA. The CDR3 runs 14 residues. The ends lost 6 bases at V and 6 bases at J; junction bases unmatched: 5. CDR3 bases: TGTGCCAGCAGAGGACAGGTTACTAATTCACCCCTCCACTTT. This codes for CASRGQVTNSPLHF.

This chain connects TRBV29-1 to TRBJ1-2; D unclear. V was shortened by 8 bases and J by 3 bases, with 16 bases between the two germline ends. Looked up from germline, CDR1 is SQVTM and CDR2 is ANQGSEA. This CDR3 contains 13 residues. The DNA for the CDR3 is TGCAGCTCCCAAGGACCCGTTGACTATGGCTACACCTTC. Its translation: CSSQGPVDYGYTF.

The chain joins TRBV15 to TRBJ2-1; 11 nucleotides line up with TRBD2. V gave up 4 bases and J gave up 3 bases; unmatched junction bases: 5. In germline, CDR1 is LNHNV, CDR2 YYDKDF (reference sequence). The CDR3 has 16 amino acids. In DNA, the CDR3 is TGTGCCACCAGCACATTAGCGGGAGGGCGCTACAATGAGCAGTTCTTC. Translating gives CATSTLAGGRYNEQFF.

This chain connects TRBV20-1 to TRBJ2-7, with TRBD2 matching 7 bases. Germline loops: CDR1 DFQATT, CDR2 SNEGSKA (reference sequence). The CDR3 sequence is 14 residues long. This chain's CDR3 is CGVRGGLAEYEQYF. In DNA form, the CDR3 reads TGCGGTGTTCGAGGTGGGCTAGCGGAATACGAGCAGTACTTC.

Turning to this clonotype: One base away lies a much larger clone, so this may be a sequencing read error. The V and J genes are TRBV20-1 and TRBJ1-2; TRBD1 aligns across 7 bases. V lost 0 bases, J lost 8 bases, and 9 bases stayed unmatched. CDR1 is DFQATT and CDR2 is SNEGSKA in the germline V gene (reference sequence). The CDR3 is 14 residues long. As DNA, the CDR3 is TGCAGTGCTAGAGATGCGACAGGGCGCCTAGGCTACACCTTC. This encodes CSARDATGRLGYTF.

There are a few counts of this clonotype. V and J are TRBV10-3 and TRBJ2-7; possible D gene TRBD2, 7 bases. CDR3 length: 14 residues. V lost 9 bases, J lost 0 bases, and 15 bases lay in between. The V gene's germline CDR1 is ENHRY and CDR2 SYGVKD. CDR3 bases: TGTGCCATGGGCAGGGGCGGGAGCTCCTACGAGCAGTACTTC. Protein sequence: CAMGRGGSSYEQYF.

This clonotype has at least ten counts. In DNA, the CDR3 is TGTGCCAGCAGCTCACGGCGGGCTATCGAGCAGTACTTC. It encodes CASSSRRAIEQYF. This sequence joins TRBV7-2 and TRBJ2-7; the D gene is possibly TRBD2 (5 bases). Germline-derived CDR1 and CDR2 are SGHTA and FQGNSA. The CDR3 is 13 residues long. Trimming removed 4 bases from V and 6 bases from J, with 13 bases in between.

As to this clonotype: Its ends do not fully match the called genes, so a read error is possible. The chain employs TRBV4-3 and TRBJ2-1, with unresolved D. CDR1 is LGHNA, CDR2 YSLEER, per germline. There are 12 residues in the CDR3. The CDR3 DNA follows: TGCGCCAGCAGCCAAGATTCCCCAGCGAGTTCTTTC. Amino acids: CASSQDSPASSF.

The chain couples TRBV2 to TRBJ2-1; 15 bases map to TRBD2. This CDR3 spans 13 amino acids. The V gene end was trimmed by 9 bases and the J gene end by 9 bases; junction bases not matched to a gene: 3. In germline, CDR1 is SNHLY, CDR2 FYNNEI. Written as DNA, the CDR3 is TGTGCCAGTGGACTAGCGGGGGGGGGTGAGCAGTTCTTC. It yields the protein CASGLAGGGEQFF.

This clonotype has just a few counts. The chain is built from TRBV25-1 and TRBJ1-3; D is ambiguous. This CDR3 has 18 residues. CDR1 MGHDK and CDR2 SYGVNS come from the germline V gene. Trimming stripped 6 bases from V and 0 bases from J, with 21 bases between. This CDR3 reads CASRISTKLKSSGNTIYF. The CDR3 DNA is TGTGCCAGCAGAATTTCGACTAAATTAAAGAGCTCTGGAAACACCATATATTTT. The full variable domain, its missing parts supplied by reference TRBV25-1 and TRBJ1-3, is EADIYQTPRYLVIGTGKKITLECSQTMGHDKMYWYQQDPGMELHLIHYSYGVNSTEKGDLSSESTVSRIRTEHFPLTLESARPSHTSQYLCASRISTKLKSSGNTIYFGEGSWLTVV.